This T cell receptor (beta chain) was sequenced in a study of CD8+CD57+ T cells in acquired aplastic anemia. Both TCR beta VDJ combination and CDR3 sequence profiling were carried out. Genomic DNA was the template for this profiling. Each CDR3 protein gets one entry after TCRdb re-called the reads with MiXCR. There are fewer than 200,000 distinct CDR3 sequences in the sample; about half occur only once, and 1.8% lies in the top ten. The CDR3 contains 15 residues. Germline lookup yields CDR1 LNHNV and CDR2 YYDKDF (reference sequence). The V gene lost 0 bases and the J gene lost 0 bases, with 9 bases spanning the gap. Individuals selected for sequencing had exhibited CD8+CD57+ cell expansion on flow cytometry.

The sequence was obtained from a human donor with aplastic anemia. The specimen was sorted CD4+, CD8+, or CD8+CD57+ T cells (not recorded which) from PBMCs. The chain joins TRBV15 to TRBJ2-7; TRBD2 might be the D (6 bases). CDR3 sequence reads: CATSREDGSSYEQYF. CDR3 nucleotides: TGTGCCACCAGCAGAGAAGACGGGAGCTCCTACGAGCAGTACTTC.